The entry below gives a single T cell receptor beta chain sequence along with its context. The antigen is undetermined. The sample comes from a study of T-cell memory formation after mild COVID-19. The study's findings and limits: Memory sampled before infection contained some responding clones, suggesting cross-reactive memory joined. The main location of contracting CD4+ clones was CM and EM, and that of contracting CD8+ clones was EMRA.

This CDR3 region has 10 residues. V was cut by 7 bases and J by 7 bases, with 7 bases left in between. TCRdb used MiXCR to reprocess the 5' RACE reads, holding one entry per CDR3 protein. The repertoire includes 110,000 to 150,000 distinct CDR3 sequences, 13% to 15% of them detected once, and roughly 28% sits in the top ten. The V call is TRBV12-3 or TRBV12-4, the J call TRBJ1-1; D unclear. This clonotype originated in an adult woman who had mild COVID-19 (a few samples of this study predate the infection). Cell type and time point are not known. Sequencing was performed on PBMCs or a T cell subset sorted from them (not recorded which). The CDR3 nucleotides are TGTGCCAGCACCTTCAATGAAGCTTTCTTT. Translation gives CASTFNEAFF.